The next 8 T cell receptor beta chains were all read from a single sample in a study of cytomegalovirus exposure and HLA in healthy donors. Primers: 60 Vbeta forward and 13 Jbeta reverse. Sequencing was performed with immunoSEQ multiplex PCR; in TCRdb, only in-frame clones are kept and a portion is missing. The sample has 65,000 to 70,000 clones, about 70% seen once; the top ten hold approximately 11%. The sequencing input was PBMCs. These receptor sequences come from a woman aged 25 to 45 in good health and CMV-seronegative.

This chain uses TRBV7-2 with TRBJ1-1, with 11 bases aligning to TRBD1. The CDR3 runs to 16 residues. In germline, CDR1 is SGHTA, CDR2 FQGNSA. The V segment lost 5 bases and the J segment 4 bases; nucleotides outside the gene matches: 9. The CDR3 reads CASSGQGAVGSTEAFF. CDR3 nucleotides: TGTGCCAGCAGCGGACAGGGGGCGGTGGGGAGCACTGAAGCTTTCTTT.

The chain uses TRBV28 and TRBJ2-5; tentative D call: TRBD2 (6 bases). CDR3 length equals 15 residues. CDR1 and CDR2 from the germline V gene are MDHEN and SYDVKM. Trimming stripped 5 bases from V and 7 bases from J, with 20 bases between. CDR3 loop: CASSNRHGGSVTQYF. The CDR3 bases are TGTGCCAGCAGTAACCGCCACGGGGGTTCCGTGACCCAGTACTTC. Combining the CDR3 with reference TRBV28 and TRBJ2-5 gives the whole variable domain DVKVTQSSRYLVKRTGEKVFLECVQDMDHENMFWYRQDPGLGLRLIYFSYDVKMKEKGDIPEGYSVSREKKERFSLILESASTNQTSMYLCASSNRHGGSVTQYFGPGTRLLVL.

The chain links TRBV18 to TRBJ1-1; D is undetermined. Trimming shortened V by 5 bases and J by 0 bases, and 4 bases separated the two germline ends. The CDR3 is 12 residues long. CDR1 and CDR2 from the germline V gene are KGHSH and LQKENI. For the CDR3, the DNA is TGTGCCAGCTCAACATTGAACACTGAAGCTTTCTTT. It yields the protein CASSTLNTEAFF.

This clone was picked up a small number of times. CDR3 DNA: TGTGCCAGCAGCACGACCCGGGACTCAAAATCGAGTGCCAAAAACATTCAGTACTTC. Protein sequence: CASSTTRDSKSSAKNIQYF. This sequence joins TRBV9 and TRBJ2-4; D is possibly TRBD2 (6 bases). Germline V gives CDR1 SGDLS, CDR2 YYNGEE. The CDR3 totals 19 residues. Trimming removed 4 bases from V and 1 base from J, with 24 bases in between. Based on the CDR3 plus reference TRBV9 and TRBJ2-4, the full variable domain is DSGVTQTPKHLITATGQRVTLRCSPRSGDLSVYWYQQSLDQGLQFLIQYYNGEERAKGNILERFSAQQFPDLHSELNLSSLELGDSALYFCASSTTRDSKSSAKNIQYFGAGTRLSVL.

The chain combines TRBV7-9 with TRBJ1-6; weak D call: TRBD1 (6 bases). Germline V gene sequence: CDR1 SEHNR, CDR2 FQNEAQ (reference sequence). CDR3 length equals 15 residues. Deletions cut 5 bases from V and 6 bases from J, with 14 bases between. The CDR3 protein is CASSVQGIGNSPLHF. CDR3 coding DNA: TGTGCCAGCAGCGTGCAGGGGATAGGTAATTCACCCCTCCACTTT.

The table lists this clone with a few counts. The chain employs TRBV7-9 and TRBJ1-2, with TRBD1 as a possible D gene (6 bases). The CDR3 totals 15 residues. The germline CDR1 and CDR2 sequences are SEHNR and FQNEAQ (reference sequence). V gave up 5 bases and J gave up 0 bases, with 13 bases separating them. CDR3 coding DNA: TGTGCCAGCAGCCCGGACAGCCTAGCTAACTATGGCTACACCTTC. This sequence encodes CASSPDSLANYGYTF.

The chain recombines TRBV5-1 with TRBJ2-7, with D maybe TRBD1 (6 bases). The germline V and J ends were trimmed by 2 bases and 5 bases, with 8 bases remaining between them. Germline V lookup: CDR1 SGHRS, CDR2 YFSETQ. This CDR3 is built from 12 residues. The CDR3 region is CASSLSGDEQYF. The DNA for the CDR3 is TGCGCCAGCAGCTTATCAGGGGACGAGCAGTACTTC. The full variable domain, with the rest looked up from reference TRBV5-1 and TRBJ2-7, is KAGVTQTPRYLIKTRGQQVTLSCSPISGHRSVSWYQQTPGQGLQFLFEYFSETQRNKGNFPGRFSGRQFSNSRSEMNVSTLELGDSALYLCASSLSGDEQYFGPGTRLTVT.

This CDR3 reads CASSRNPQASTDTQYF. The CDR3, as DNA: TGTGCCAGCAGCCGGAACCCACAGGCGAGCACAGATACGCAGTATTTT. The rearrangement links TRBV4-2 to TRBJ2-3; possibly TRBD1 for D (5 bases). CDR1 is LGHNA and CDR2 is YNFKEQ in the germline V gene. The V end lost 4 bases, the J end lost 0 bases, and 14 bases lay between the germline ends. The CDR3 contains 16 residues.